This paragraph covers one TCR beta chain sequence. What antigen it recognizes has not been identified. No base quality information exists; no much larger clone differs at one position. Receptors were amplified or captured by the immunoSEQ multiplex PCR assay. In the original analysis: A statistical classification framework was built to diagnose cytomegalovirus status from the catalog of TCR beta chain sequences. In its TCRdb copy, this immuneACCESS table keeps in-frame sequences only and misses some clones. Where compared with another copy, unresolved V genes explain less than half of these, and the others have no known cause. Clone size and the V and J calls come from that table; the DNA yielded D and trimming. The sample table lists about 160,000 clones, 88% of them with a count of one. Almost 3% of the sample lies in the top ten. Separate from the roughly 650-subject first cohort, the validation cohort of about 120 subjects was the group to which the donors belonged.

The germline V gene specifies SGHRS as CDR1 and YFSETQ as CDR2. V is reduced by 1 base and J by 3 bases, leaving a spacing of 8 bases between them. The cysteine opens and the phenylalanine closes a CDR3 of 14 amino acids. This entry keeps only the CDR3 DNA: 42 bases, framed from base 1. The source of the sample is a study of cytomegalovirus exposure and HLA in healthy donors (dated by TCRdb to the late 2010s). For context, the study as a whole: The 666 repertoires of the first cohort and the 110 or so validation repertoires were produced on the same platform, according to a later analysis. The study aimed to test whether cataloging public T cell receptors could reveal signatures of past pathogen exposure. A separate validation cohort of about 110 different subjects was used in addition to the roughly 700-subject first cohort. To predict cytomegalovirus infection status, the study combined high-throughput TCR immunosequencing, statistical association of individual TCRs with disease status, and machine learning. Overall study results and their limits: The study gave a list of 150 to 200 TCR beta chains associated with cytomegalovirus. Of the cluster scores, 94% were above 0 in a later analysis, which found that TCRs clustered in the first cohort also tended to co-occur in the 120 validation repertoires. The classifier was reported to diagnose cytomegalovirus status with high specificity and sensitivity in both the original cohort and the validation cohort. While some public TCRs were present in many individuals, most TCR sequences turned up only very rarely across donors. The authors suggested that the approach could potentially be extended to other disease states and immunological phenotypes. All 120 repertoires were used to score co-occurrence in the validation cohort in a later analysis, because that analysis had no HLA typing for the cohort. Three of the identified cytomegalovirus-associated TCR beta chains were confirmed in vitro to be specific for cytomegalovirus antigens.

The sequence came from a man younger than 35 in good health and CMV-seronegative. Sequencing was performed on PBMCs. The chain joins TRBV5-1 to TRBJ1-5, with the identity of the D gene unclear. The DNA sequence is TGCGCCAGCAGCTTGCGGTCCCCCAATCAGCCCCAGCATTTT. This gives the protein CASSLRSPNQPQHF. Outside the CDR3, residues come from the reference TRBV5-1 and TRBJ1-5 proteins, so the full variable domain is: KAGVTQTPRYLIKTRGQQVTLSCSPISGHRSVSWYQQTPGQGLQFLFEYFSETQRNKGNFPGRFSGRQFSNSRSEMNVSTLELGDSALYLCASSLRSPNQPQHFGDGTRLSIL.